Listed below are T cell receptor beta chains from one sample, sequenced in a study of vaccination effects on CD4 cells after COVID-19. No cognate antigen is known for these TCRs. Using immunoSEQ multiplex PCR, the repertoire was profiled, and TCRdb retains in-frame clones only, with some absent. The repertoire holds roughly 59,000 clones, roughly 80% seen once, with roughly 2% in the top ten. The sample was CD4+ T cells from PBMCs cultured with HCoV-OC43 spike peptides, taken after COVID-19 vaccination. These receptor sequences come from a human donor who received a COVID-19 vaccine. CDR3s include the opening cysteine and the closing phenylalanine or tryptophan. A D gene is named only where the DNA matches it firmly. The size of a clone is reported for some rows only, either as once, few or many, or as a class for expanded clones.

J gene | V gene | clone size | D gene | CDR3 protein | CDR3 DNA
TRBJ1-1 | TRBV24-1 | NA | NA | CATSDRAGKAEAFF | TGTGCCACCAGTGATCGAGCCGGGAAGGCTGAAGCTTTCTTT
TRBJ2-2 | TRBV12-3/TRBV12-4 | NA | NA | CASTPESGELFF | TGTGCCAGCACCCCCGAGTCCGGGGAGCTGTTTTTT
TRBJ2-4 | TRBV14 | NA | TRBD1 | CASSHGDNRGFRAKNIQYF | TGTGCCAGCAGCCACGGTGATAACAGGGGGTTTAGGGCCAAAAACATTCAGTACTTC
TRBJ1-2 | TRBV12-5 | NA | NA | CASGLVYTPFNYGYTF | TGTGCTAGTGGTTTGGTTTATACCCCTTTTAACTATGGCTACACCTTC
TRBJ2-1 | TRBV5-4 | NA | NA | CASSSSTGSVEQFF | TGTGCCAGCAGCTCCTCGACAGGTAGTGTTGAGCAGTTCTTC
TRBJ2-5 | TRBV24-1 | NA | NA | CATSDQRQEETQYF | TGTGCCACCAGTGACCAACGACAGGAAGAGACCCAGTACTTC
TRBJ2-3 | TRBV3-1/TRBV3-2 | NA | TRBD2 | CASSQFSGGRDTQYF | TGTGCCAGCAGCCAATTCAGCGGGGGGCGAGATACGCAGTATTTT
TRBJ2-3 | TRBV19 | NA | TRBD1 | CASSPGQGRTDTQYF | TGTGCCAGTAGTCCCGGACAGGGGAGGACAGATACGCAGTATTTT
TRBJ2-1 | TRBV4-3 | NA | TRBD1 | CASSQDVQGAVYNEQFF | TGCGCCAGCAGCCAAGATGTCCAGGGGGCGGTGTACAATGAGCAGTTCTTC
TRBJ2-5 | TRBV6-5 | NA | TRBD2 | CASSREGLKTQYF | TGTGCCAGCAGTAGGGAGGGGTTGAAGACCCAGTACTTC
TRBJ2-1 | TRBV6-5 | NA | TRBD2 | CASSYGSGANNEQFF | TGTGCCAGCAGTTACGGTAGCGGGGCCAACAATGAGCAGTTCTTC
TRBJ1-1 | TRBV7-9 | few | TRBD1 | CASSWGGGLAEAFF | TGTGCCAGCAGTTGGGGAGGGGGCCTAGCTGAAGCTTTCTTT
TRBJ1-1 | TRBV29-1 | NA | TRBD1 | CSVHGQGVREAFF | TGCAGCGTCCATGGACAGGGAGTCCGTGAAGCTTTCTTT
TRBJ2-5 | TRBV4-1 | once | TRBD1 | CASSQGDRDMETQYF | TGCGCCAGCAGCCAGGGGGACAGGGACATGGAGACCCAGTACTTC
TRBJ1-2 | TRBV7-2 | NA | NA | CASSPDQGNYGYTF | TGTGCCAGCAGCCCCGATCAGGGTAACTATGGCTACACCTTC
TRBJ2-5 | TRBV9 | NA | NA | CASSVAGSGWGRETQYF | TGTGCCAGCAGCGTAGCGGGTTCCGGGTGGGGCAGGGAGACCCAGTACTTC
TRBJ2-1 | TRBV28 | NA | NA | CASTSPQGDYEQFF | TGTGCCAGCACCAGCCCACAGGGCGATTATGAGCAGTTCTTC
TRBJ2-1 | TRBV30 | NA | NA | CAWTHSYNEQFF | TGTGCCTGGACACACTCCTACAATGAGCAGTTCTTC
TRBJ2-5 | TRBV7-3 | NA | NA | CASSLTVESQETQYF | TGTGCCAGCAGCTTAACAGTAGAGAGTCAAGAGACCCAGTACTTC
TRBJ1-1 | TRBV19 | NA | NA | CASSTTVASNTEAFF | TGTGCCAGTAGTACGACAGTGGCATCCAACACTGAAGCTTTCTTT
TRBJ1-5 | TRBV6-6 | NA | NA | CASSYAVGQRHQPQHF | TGTGCCAGCAGTTACGCCGTCGGACAGCGCCATCAGCCCCAGCATTTT
TRBJ1-5 | TRBV9 | NA | TRBD1 | CASSTGGDQPQHF | TGTGCCAGCAGTACAGGGGGAGATCAGCCCCAGCATTTT
TRBJ1-2 | TRBV6-5 | NA | NA | CASSPTTFNGYTF | TGTGCCAGCAGTCCTACTACCTTTAATGGCTACACCTTC
TRBJ2-2 | TRBV6-6 | NA | NA | CASSSGTGELFF | TGTGCCAGCAGTTCGGGAACCGGGGAGCTGTTTTTT
TRBJ1-2 | TRBV24-1 | NA | TRBD1 | CATSEGRTGGDYGYTF | TGTGCCACCAGTGAAGGAAGAACAGGGGGCGACTATGGCTACACCTTC
TRBJ1-5 | TRBV18 | NA | NA | CASSPGTPSNQPQHF | TGTGCCAGCTCACCTGGGACACCCAGCAATCAGCCCCAGCATTTT